This T cell receptor beta chain was documented in a study of T-cell memory formation after mild COVID-19. This clonotype was observed at least ten times. The antigen is unknown. Points from the study as a whole: What remained unconfirmed was the SARS-CoV-2 specificity of second-wave clones peaking on day 37. Some clones that responded were present in memory (sampled pre-infection), which suggests cross-reactive memory joined. Clones that contracted clustered mainly in CM and EM if CD4+ and in EMRA if CD8+.

Constant-segment primers were used for 5'RACE, and the resulting TCR alpha and TCR beta cDNA libraries carried sample barcodes and UMIs. TCRdb ran MiXCR on the 5' RACE reads and lists one entry per CDR3 protein. The sample shows about 40,000 distinct CDR3 sequences, 11% of them seen only once. Trimming shortened V by 3 bases and J by 0 bases, and 8 bases separated the two germline ends. In germline, CDR1 is SGHVS, CDR2 FQNEAQ. The CDR3 loop spans 15 amino acids. The sample taken for sequencing was PBMCs or a T cell subset sorted from them (not recorded which). This receptor was identified in a man aged 18-30 years who had mild COVID-19 (a few samples of this study predate the infection). Cell type and time point are not known. The V gene is TRBV7-8, the J gene TRBJ2-2; D is unclear. For the CDR3, the DNA is TGTGCCAGCAGCTTTCCTGTTACGAACACCGGGGAGCTGTTTTTT. It specifies CASSFPVTNTGELFF.